This T cell receptor beta chain originates from a study of blood T cell repertoires in COVID-19. Study-level background: From T cells, B-cell-depleted T cells, or PBMCs came the material, which was cDNA or gDNA.

Trimming at V came to 1 base and at J to 7 bases, leaving 5 bases not matched to a gene. This CDR3 comprises 14 residues. In germline, CDR1 is MGHDK, CDR2 SYGVNS. The protocol was immunoSEQ multiplex PCR, while the TCRdb copy is restricted to in-frame clones and leaves out a portion. The repertoire holds fewer than 450,000 clones, 70% to 90% seen once, with 0.9% to 1.5% in the top ten. The age range of participants was 18 to 89 years, with residence in more than 20 US areas. The chain couples TRBV25-1 to TRBJ2-5; TRBD2 matches 8 bases. Sample: PBMCs or T cells enriched from blood (not recorded which). The origin of this receptor is a woman aged 18-29 years who had recovered from COVID-19. This CDR3 is CASSESGGRGTQYF. Written as DNA, the CDR3 is TGTGCCAGCAGTGAATCGGGGGGGAGAGGGACCCAGTACTTC.